These T cell receptor beta chains were read from a single sample in a study of blood T cell repertoires in COVID-19. Generated by immunoSEQ multiplex PCR, the TCRdb table keeps only in-frame clones and is missing some. The data hold some 230,000 clones, with 80% to 85% observed a single time. The specimen sequenced was peripheral blood. The receptors stem from an older woman with acute or convalescent COVID-19. The conserved cysteine and the conserved F or W are not part of the CDR3 here. Each record gives: CDR3 length, V gene, CDR3 protein.

len: 12
v_gene: TRBV10-3
CDR3aa: AISEGGNNQPQH

len: 13
v_gene: TRBV5-1
CDR3aa: ASSKDRGSQETQY

len: 10
v_gene: TRBV2
CDR3aa: ASTGISNEQF

len: 12
v_gene: TRBV15
CDR3aa: ATSRQAEGQPQH

len: 10
v_gene: TRBV25-1
CDR3aa: ASSDGNQPQH

len: 9
v_gene: TRBV6-5
CDR3aa: AVRDYQGYT

len: 13
v_gene: TRBV2
CDR3aa: ASSEAGQHQETQY

len: 17
v_gene: TRBV7-8
CDR3aa: ASSFSYRDTTRPHYGYT

len: 14
v_gene: TRBV5-1
CDR3aa: ASSSKYDRGNTEAF

len: 11
v_gene: TRBV6-1
CDR3aa: ASSDEVSYGYT

len: 12
v_gene: TRBV27
CDR3aa: ASTKKGAQYEQY

len: 12
v_gene: TRBV30
CDR3aa: AWSGGTGVNEQF

len: 12
v_gene: TRBV27
CDR3aa: ASSPLGSGYGYT

len: 13
v_gene: TRBV11-2
CDR3aa: ASSERTGSTDTQY

len: 12
v_gene: TRBV5-1
CDR3aa: ASSLAGLVGEQY

len: 11
v_gene: TRBV19
CDR3aa: ASSAKRNQPQH

len: 11
v_gene: TRBV4-1
CDR3aa: ASKREGNTEAF

len: 16
v_gene: TRBV11-2
CDR3aa: ASSLNRTSGGVGNEQF

len: 13
v_gene: TRBV24-1
CDR3aa: ATSDNGLVYNEQF

len: 9
v_gene: TRBV20-1
CDR3aa: SATTDYGYT

len: 12
v_gene: TRBV30
CDR3aa: AWSTGTGNEKLF

len: 13
v_gene: TRBV6-1
CDR3aa: ASSEFTGGSYEQY

len: 12
v_gene: TRBV18
CDR3aa: ASSPPVDSGKAF

len: 12
v_gene: TRBV30
CDR3aa: AWSASGVEDTQY